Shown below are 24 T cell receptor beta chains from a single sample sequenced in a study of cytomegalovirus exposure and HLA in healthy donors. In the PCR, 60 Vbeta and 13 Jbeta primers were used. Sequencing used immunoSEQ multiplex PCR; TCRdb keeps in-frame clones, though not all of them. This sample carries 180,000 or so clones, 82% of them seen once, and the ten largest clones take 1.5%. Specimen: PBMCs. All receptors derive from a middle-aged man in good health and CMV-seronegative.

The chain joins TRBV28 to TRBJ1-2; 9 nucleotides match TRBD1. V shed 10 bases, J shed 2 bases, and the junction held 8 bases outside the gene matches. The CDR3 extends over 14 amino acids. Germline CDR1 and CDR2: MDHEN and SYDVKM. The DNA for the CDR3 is TGTGCCACCTCGACAGGGGGAGAGAACTATGGCTACACCTTC. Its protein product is CATSTGGENYGYTF.

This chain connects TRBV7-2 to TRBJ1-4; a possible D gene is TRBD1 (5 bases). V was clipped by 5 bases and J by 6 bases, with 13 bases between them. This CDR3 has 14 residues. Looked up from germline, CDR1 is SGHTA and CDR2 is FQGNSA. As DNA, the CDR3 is TGTGCCAGCAGCCCAGGGTGGGGGGATGAAAAACTGTTTTTT. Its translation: CASSPGWGDEKLFF.

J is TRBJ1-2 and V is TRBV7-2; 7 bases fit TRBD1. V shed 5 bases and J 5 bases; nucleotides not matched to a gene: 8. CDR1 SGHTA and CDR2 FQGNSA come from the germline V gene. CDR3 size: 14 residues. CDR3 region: CASSPGTEYYGYTF. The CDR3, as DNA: TGTGCCAGCAGCCCCGGGACAGAATATTATGGCTACACCTTC. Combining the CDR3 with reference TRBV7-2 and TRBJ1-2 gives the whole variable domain GAGVSQSPSNKVTEKGKDVELRCDPISGHTALYWYRQSLGQGLEFLIYFQGNSAPDKSGLPSDRFSAERTGGSVSTLTIQRTQQEDSAVYLCASSPGTEYYGYTFGSGTRLTVV.

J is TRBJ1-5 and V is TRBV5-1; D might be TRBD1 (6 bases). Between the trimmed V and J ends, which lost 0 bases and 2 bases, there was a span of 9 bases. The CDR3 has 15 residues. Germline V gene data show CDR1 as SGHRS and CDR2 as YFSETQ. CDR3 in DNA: TGCGCCAGCAGCTTGGAACAGGGTCGCAATCAGCCCCAGCATTTT. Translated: CASSLEQGRNQPQHF.

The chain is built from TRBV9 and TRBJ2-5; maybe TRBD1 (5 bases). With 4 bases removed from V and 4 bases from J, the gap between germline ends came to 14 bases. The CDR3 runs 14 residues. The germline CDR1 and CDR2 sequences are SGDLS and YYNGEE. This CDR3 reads CASSPRVSGETQYF. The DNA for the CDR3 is TGTGCCAGCAGCCCCAGGGTTTCGGGAGAGACCCAGTACTTC.

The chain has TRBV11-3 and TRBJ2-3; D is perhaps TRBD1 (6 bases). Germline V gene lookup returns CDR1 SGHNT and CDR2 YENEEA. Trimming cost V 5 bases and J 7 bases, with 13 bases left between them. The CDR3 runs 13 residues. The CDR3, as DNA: TGTGCCAGCAGCCAATCGGACAGTTATACGCAGTATTTT. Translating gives CASSQSDSYTQYF.

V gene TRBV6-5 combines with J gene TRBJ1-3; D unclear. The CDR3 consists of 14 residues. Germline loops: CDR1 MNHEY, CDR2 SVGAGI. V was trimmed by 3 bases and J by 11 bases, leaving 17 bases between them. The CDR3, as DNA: TGTGCCAGCAGTTATCAGGCCATCTCCTCCGCCATATATTTT. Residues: CASSYQAISSAIYF.

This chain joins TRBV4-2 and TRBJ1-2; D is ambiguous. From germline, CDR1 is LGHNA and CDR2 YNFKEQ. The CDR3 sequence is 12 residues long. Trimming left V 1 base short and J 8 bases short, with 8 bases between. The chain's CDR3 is CASSQGRVGYTF. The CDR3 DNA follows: TGTGCCAGCAGCCAAGGGCGGGTGGGCTACACCTTC.

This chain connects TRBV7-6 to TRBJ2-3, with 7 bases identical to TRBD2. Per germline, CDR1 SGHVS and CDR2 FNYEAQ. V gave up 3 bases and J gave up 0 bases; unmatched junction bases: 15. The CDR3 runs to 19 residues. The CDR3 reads CASSLLGRGSPTSTDTQYF. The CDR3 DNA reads TGTGCCAGCAGCTTGTTGGGGAGGGGAAGCCCTACTAGCACAGATACGCAGTATTTT.

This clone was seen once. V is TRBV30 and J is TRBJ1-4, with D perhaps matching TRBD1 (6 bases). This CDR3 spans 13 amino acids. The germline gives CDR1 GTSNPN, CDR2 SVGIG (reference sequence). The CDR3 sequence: CAQGGGHNEKLFF. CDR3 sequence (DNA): TGTGCACAGGGAGGGGGACATAATGAAAAACTGTTTTTT.

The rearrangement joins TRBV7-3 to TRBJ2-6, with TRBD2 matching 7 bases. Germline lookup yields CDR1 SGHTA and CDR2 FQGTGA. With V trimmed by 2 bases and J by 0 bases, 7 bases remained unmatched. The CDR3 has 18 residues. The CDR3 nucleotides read TGTGCCAGCAGCTTAGCCCCAGCGGGAAGCTCTGGGGCCAACGTCCTGACTTTC. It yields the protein CASSLAPAGSSGANVLTF.

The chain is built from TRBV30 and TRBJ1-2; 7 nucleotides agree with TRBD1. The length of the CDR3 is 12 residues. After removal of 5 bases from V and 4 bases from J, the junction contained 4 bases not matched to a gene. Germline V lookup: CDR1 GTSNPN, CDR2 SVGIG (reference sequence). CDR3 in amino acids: CAWATGTYGYTF. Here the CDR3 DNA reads TGTGCCTGGGCGACAGGGACCTATGGCTACACCTTC.

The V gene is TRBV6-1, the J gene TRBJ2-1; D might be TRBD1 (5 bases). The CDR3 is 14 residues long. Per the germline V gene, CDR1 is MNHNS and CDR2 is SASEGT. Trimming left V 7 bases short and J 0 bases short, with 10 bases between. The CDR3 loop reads CASKVDSSYNEQFF. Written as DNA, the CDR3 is TGTGCCAGCAAGGTAGACAGCTCCTACAATGAGCAGTTCTTC.

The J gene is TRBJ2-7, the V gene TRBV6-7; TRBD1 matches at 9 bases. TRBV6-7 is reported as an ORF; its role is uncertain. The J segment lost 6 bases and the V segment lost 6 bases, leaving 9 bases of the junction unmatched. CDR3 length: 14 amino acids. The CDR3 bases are TGTGCCAGCAGGACGGGGACAGGGAAGGGCGAGCAGTACTTC. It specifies CASRTGTGKGEQYF.

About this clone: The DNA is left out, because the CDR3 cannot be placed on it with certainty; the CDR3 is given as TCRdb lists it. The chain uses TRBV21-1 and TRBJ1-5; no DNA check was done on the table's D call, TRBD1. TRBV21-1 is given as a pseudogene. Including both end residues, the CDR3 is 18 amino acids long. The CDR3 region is CASSWGLGTADSNQPQHF.

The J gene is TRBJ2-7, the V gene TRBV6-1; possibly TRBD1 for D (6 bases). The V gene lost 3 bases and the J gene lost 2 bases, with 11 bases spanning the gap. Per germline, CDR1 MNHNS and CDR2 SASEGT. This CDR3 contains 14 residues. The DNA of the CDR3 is TGTGCCAGCAGTGATGGACAGCTCACCTACGAGCAGTACTTC. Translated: CASSDGQLTYEQYF.

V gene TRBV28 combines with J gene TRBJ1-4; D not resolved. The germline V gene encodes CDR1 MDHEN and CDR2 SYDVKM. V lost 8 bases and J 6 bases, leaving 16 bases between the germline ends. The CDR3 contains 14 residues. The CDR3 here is CASQQPRRYEKLFF. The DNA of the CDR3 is TGTGCCAGCCAACAACCCAGGAGGTATGAAAAACTGTTTTTT.

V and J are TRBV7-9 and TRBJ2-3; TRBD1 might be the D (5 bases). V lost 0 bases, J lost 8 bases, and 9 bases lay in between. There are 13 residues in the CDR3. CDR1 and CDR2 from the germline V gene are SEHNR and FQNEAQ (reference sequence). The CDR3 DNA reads TGTGCCAGCAGCTTAGCAGGGGATGGTACGCAGTATTTT. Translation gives CASSLAGDGTQYF.

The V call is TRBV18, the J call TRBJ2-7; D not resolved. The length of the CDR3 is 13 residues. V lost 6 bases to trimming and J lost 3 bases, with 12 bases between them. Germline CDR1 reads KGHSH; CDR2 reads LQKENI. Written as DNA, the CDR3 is TGTGCCAGCTCGCCGCGAGGTTACTACGAGCAGTACTTC. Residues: CASSPRGYYEQYF.

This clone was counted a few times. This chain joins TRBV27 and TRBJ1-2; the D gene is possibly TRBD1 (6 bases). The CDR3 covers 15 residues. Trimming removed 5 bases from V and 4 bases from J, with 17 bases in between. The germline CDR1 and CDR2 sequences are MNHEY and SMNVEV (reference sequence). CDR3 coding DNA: TGTGCCAGCAGTCCTGCCGGGGACACCCTCTATGGCTACACCTTC. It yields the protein CASSPAGDTLYGYTF.

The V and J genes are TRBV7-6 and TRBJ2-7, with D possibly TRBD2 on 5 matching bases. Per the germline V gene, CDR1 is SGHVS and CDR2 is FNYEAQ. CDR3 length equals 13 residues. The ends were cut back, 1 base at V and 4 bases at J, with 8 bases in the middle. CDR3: CASSLGESYEQYF. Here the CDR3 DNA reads TGTGCCAGCAGCTTAGGGGAGTCGTACGAGCAGTACTTC.

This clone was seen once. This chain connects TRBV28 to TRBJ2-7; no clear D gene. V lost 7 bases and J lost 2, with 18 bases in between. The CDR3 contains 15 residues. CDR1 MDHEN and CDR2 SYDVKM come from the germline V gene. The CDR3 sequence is CASTKMRGPPYEQYF. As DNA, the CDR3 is TGTGCCAGCACTAAAATGCGCGGCCCTCCCTACGAGCAGTACTTC.

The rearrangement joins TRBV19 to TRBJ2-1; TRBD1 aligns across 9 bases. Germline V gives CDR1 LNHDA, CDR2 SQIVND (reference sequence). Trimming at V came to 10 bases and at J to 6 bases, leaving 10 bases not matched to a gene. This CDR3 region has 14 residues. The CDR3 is CATRGTGQGNEQFF. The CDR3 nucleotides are TGTGCCACTAGGGGGACAGGGCAGGGCAATGAGCAGTTCTTC.

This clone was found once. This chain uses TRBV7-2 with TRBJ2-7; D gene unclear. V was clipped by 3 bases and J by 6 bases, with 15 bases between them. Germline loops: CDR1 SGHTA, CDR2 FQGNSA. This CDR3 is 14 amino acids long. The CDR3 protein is CASSLPNVFGEQYF. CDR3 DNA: TGTGCCAGCAGCTTGCCCAACGTTTTCGGCGAGCAGTACTTC.